Reported below is one TCR beta chain. The data were produced by immunoSEQ multiplex PCR, yet TCRdb's version contains in-frame clones alone and is incomplete. The sample consists of more than 250,000 clones, about 83% of them appearing once. The source of the sample is a study of blood T cell repertoires in COVID-19. CDR1 and CDR2 from the germline V gene are LNHDA and SQIVND (reference sequence). CDR3 size: 13 residues. V was clipped by 4 bases and J by 3 bases, with 9 bases between them. Sequences were obtained from PBMCs or T cells enriched from blood (not recorded which). The TCR was taken from a woman in her forties who had recovered from COVID-19. The chain combines TRBV19 with TRBJ1-1; a weak D match, TRBD1 (5 bases). The CDR3 is CASSSWGDTEAFF. The CDR3 DNA reads as TGTGCCAGTAGTAGTTGGGGGGACACTGAAGCTTTCTTT. Using reference TRBV19 and TRBJ1-1 for the parts outside the CDR3, the full variable domain is DGGITQSPKYLFRKEGQNVTLSCEQNLNHDAMYWYRQDPGQGLRLIYYSQIVNDFQKGDIAEGYSVSREKKESFPLTVTSAQKNPTAFYLCASSSWGDTEAFFGQGTRLTVV.